This TCR beta chain was recorded in a study of T cell responses to AZD1222 COVID-19 vaccine. As concerns this clone: Its target is unknown.

TCRdb's copy holds only in-frame clones and misses some; the assay was immunoSEQ multiplex PCR. The data hold approximately 130,000 clones, with approximately 93% observed a single time. Study-level results: Repertoires were obtained solely post-peak T cell response. Mostly white British, mostly female donors; authors suggested clonal diversity may be underestimated. Increased Spike-specific TCR breadth and depth were observed after two AZD1222 doses.

This sequence was found in an adult in good health. This specimen was peripheral blood, taken on day 0 of AZD1222 vaccination.

CDR3 sequence reads: CASSTYLGAQYF. DNA of the CDR3: TGTGCCAGTAGTACCTACCTGGGGGCGCAGTATTTT. The rearrangement joins TRBV19 to TRBJ2-3, with D perhaps given as TRBD1 or TRBD2 (5 bases each). The V gene's germline CDR1 is LNHDA and CDR2 SQIVND (reference sequence). V was trimmed by 4 bases and J by 10 bases, leaving 12 bases between them. This CDR3 is built from 12 residues.